This TCR beta chain was sequenced in a study of blood T cell repertoires in COVID-19. Across the whole study: The samples span acute and convalescent COVID-19 from the United States, Italy and Spain. Sample material is recorded as cDNA or gDNA derived from T cells, B-cell-depleted T cells, or PBMCs.

Assay: immunoSEQ multiplex PCR; the TCRdb copy retains only in-frame clones and omits some. The sample includes fewer than 200,000 clones, about 85% of them seen just once. CDR1 MNHEY and CDR2 SVGEGT come from the germline V gene. The CDR3 totals 16 residues. The V and J ends lost 2 bases and 5 bases, in that order; junction bases with no gene match: 7. This clonotype originated in a woman older than 75 with COVID-19, enrolled during active disease. The chain uses TRBV6-2 or TRBV6-3 and TRBJ2-5; 11 nucleotides line up with TRBD2. The specimen sequenced was peripheral blood. Here the CDR3 DNA reads TGTGCCAGCAGTTACCCACTAGCGGGGGTGGCCGAGACCCAGTACTTC. Protein product: CASSYPLAGVAETQYF.